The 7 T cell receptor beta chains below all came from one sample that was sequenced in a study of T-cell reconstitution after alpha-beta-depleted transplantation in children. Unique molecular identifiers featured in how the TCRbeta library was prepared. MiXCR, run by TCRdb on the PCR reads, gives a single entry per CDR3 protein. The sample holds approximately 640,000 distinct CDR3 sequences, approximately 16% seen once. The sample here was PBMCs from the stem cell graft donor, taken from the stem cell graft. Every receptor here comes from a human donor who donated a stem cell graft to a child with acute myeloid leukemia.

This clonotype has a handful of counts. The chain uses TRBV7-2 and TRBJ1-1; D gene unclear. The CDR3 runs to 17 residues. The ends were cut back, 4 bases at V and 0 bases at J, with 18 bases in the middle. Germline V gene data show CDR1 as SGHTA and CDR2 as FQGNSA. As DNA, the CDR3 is TGTGCCAGCAGCTCCACGGCCGGGTCGCTGATGAACACTGAAGCTTTCTTT. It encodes CASSSTAGSLMNTEAFF.

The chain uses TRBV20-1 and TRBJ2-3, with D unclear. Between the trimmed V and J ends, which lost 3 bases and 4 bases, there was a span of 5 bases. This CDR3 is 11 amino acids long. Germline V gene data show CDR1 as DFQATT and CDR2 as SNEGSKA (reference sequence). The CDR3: CSARVADTQYF. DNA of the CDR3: TGCAGTGCTAGGGTCGCAGATACGCAGTATTTT.

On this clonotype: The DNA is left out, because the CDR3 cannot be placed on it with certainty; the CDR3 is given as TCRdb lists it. The CDR3 protein is CASSSSGGKDEKLFF. The chain links TRBV12-3 or TRBV12-4 to TRBJ1-4; the D segment call TRBD1 is taken from the table without a DNA check. The CDR3 numbers 15 amino acids, ends counted.

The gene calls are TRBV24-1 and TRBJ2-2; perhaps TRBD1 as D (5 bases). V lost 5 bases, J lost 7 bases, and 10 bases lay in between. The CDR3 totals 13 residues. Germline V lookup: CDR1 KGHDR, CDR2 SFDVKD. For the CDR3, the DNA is TGTGCCACCAGTGCCAGGGATGGCGGGGAGCTGTTTTTT. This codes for CATSARDGGELFF.

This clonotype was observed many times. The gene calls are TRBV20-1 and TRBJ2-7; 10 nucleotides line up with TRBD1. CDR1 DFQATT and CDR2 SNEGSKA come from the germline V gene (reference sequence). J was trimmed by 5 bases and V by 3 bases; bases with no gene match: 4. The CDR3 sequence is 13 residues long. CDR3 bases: TGCAGTGCTAGTAGGGACAGGGGAGACGAGCAGTACGTC. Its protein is CSASRDRGDEQYV.

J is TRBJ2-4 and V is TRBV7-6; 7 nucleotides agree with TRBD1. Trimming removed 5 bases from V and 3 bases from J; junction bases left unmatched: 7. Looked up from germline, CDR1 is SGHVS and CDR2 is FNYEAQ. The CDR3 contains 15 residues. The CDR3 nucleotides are TGTGCCAGCAGCCCCCAGACAGGGAGCAAAAACATTCAGTACTTC. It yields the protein CASSPQTGSKNIQYF.

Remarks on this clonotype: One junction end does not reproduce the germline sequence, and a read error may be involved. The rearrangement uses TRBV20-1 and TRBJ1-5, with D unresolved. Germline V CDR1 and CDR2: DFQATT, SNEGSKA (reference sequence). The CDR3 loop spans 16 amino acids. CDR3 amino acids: CCASERTESGNQPQHF. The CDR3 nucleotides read TGCTGTGCTAGCGAACGCACTGAAAGTGGCAATCAGCCCCAGCATTTT.